This entry describes one T cell receptor beta chain. Its antigen is not identified. The source of the sample is a study of cytomegalovirus exposure and HLA in healthy donors. Overall study findings and caveats: Overall, roughly 160 TCR beta chains were annotated as cytomegalovirus-associated.

J was trimmed by 10 bases and V by 7 bases; bases with no gene match: 12. This CDR3 has 14 residues. The germline V gene has CDR1 MDHEN and CDR2 SYDVKM. Only in-frame clones appear in the TCRdb table, and some are missing; sequencing was by immunoSEQ multiplex PCR. The sample lists 100,000 to 150,000 clones, around 90% seen once, with 2% to 2.5% in the top ten. The chain has TRBV28 and TRBJ2-2, with TRBD1 matching 7 bases. The clonotype originates from a woman between 18 and 29 years old in good health and CMV-seronegative. Sequences were obtained from PBMCs. As DNA, the CDR3 is TGTGCCAGCAAAAAAGGGGGCAGGTCCCAGGAGCTGTTTTTT. Its translation: CASKKGGRSQELFF.